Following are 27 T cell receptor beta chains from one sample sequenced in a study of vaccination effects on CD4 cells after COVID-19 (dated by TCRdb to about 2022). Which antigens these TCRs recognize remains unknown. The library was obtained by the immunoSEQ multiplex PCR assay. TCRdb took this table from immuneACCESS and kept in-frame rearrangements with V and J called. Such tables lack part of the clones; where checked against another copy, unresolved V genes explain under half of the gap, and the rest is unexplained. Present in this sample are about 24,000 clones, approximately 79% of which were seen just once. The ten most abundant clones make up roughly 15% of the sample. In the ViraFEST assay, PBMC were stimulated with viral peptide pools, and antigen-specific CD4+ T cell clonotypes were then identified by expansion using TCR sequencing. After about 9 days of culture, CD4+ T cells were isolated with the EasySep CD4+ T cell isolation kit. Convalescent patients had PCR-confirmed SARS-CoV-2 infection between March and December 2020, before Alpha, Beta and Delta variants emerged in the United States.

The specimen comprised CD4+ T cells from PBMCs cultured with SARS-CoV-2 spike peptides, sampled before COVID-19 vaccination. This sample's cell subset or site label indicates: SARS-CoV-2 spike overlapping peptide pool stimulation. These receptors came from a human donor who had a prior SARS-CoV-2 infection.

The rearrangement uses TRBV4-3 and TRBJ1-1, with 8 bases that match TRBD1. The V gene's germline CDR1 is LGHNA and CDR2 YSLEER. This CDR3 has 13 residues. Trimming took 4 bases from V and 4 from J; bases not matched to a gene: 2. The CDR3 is CASSRQGSTEAFF. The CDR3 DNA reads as TGCGCCAGCAGCCGACAGGGGAGCACTGAAGCTTTCTTT.

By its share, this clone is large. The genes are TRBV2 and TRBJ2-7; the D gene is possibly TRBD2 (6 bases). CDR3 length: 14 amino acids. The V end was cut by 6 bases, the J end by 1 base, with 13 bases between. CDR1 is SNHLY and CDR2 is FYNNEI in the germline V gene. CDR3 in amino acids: CASRIGGTSYEQYF. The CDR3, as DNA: TGTGCCAGCAGAATTGGAGGGACTTCCTACGAGCAGTACTTC.

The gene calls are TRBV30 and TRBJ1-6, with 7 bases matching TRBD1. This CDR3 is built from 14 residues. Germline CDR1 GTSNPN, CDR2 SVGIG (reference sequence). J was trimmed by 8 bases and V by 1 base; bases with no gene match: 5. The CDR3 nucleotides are TGTGCCTGGAGTGGGACAGGCTCCTATTCACCCCTCCACTTT. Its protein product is CAWSGTGSYSPLHF.

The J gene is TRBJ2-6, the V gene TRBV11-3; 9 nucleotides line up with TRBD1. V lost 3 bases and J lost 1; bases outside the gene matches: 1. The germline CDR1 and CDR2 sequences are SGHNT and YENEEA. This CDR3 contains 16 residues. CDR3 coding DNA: TGTGCCAGCAGCTTGACAGGGGGTTCTGGGGCCAACGTCCTGACTTTC. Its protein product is CASSLTGGSGANVLTF.

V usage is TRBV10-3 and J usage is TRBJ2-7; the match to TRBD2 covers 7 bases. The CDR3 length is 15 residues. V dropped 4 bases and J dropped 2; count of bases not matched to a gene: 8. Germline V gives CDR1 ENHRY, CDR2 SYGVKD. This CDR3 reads CAISGGGRGAYEQYF. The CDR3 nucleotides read TGTGCCATCAGTGGGGGCGGGAGAGGAGCCTACGAGCAGTACTTC.

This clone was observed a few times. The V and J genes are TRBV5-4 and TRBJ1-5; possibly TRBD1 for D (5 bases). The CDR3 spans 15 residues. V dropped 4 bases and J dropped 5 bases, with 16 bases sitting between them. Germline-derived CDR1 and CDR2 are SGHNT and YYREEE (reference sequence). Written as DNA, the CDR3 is TGTGCCAGCAGCCGCGGGGGTGAGATAGATCAGCCCCAGCATTTT. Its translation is CASSRGGEIDQPQHF.

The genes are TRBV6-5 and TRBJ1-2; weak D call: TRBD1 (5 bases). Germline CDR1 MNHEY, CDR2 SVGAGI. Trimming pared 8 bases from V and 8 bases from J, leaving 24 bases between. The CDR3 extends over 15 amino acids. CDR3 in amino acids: CASCSWDRLRGGYTF. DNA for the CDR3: TGTGCCAGCTGTTCCTGGGACCGCCTAAGGGGCGGCTACACCTTC.

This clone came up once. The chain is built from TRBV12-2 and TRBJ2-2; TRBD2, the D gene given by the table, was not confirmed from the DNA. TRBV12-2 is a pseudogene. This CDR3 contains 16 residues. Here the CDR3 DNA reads TGTGCAAGTCGCTTAGGTTTAGCGGCAAACACCGGGGAGCTGTTTTTT. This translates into CASRLGLAANTGELFF.

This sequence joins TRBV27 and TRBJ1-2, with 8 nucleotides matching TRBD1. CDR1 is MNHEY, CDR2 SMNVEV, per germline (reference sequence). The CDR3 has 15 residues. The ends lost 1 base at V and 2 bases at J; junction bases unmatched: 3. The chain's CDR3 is CASSLYRGANYGYTF. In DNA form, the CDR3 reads TGTGCCAGCAGTTTATACAGGGGGGCGAACTATGGCTACACCTTC.

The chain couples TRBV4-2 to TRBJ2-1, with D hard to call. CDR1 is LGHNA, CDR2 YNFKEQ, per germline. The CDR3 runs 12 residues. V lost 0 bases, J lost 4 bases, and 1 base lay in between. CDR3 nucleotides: TGTGCCAGCAGCCAAGATTACAATGAGCAGTTCTTC. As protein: CASSQDYNEQFF.

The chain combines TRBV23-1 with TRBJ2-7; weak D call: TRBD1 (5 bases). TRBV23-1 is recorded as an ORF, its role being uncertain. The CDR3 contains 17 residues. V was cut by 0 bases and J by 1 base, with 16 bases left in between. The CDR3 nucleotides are TGCGCCAGCAGTCAATCTCCCCCGAGGCAGGGTTCCTACGAGCAGTACTTC. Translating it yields CASSQSPPRQGSYEQYF.

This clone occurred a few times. The CDR3 coding sequence is TGTGCCAGCAGCCAAGAAGGAGGTAGCGGGGTTTACGAGCAGTACTTC. It yields the protein CASSQEGGSGVYEQYF. The rearrangement links TRBV3-1 (or the pseudogene TRBV3-2) to TRBJ2-7; 8 bases align to TRBD2. V trimming: 0 bases; J trimming: 4 bases; junction bases outside the gene matches: 8. Germline V gene lookup returns CDR1 LGHDT and CDR2 YNNKEL (reference sequence). The CDR3 has 16 amino acids.

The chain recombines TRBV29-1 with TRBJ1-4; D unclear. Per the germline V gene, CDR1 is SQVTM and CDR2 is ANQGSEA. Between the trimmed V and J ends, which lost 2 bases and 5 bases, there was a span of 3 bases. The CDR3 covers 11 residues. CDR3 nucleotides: TGCAGCGTTGAATCGAATGAAAAACTGTTTTTT. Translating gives CSVESNEKLFF.

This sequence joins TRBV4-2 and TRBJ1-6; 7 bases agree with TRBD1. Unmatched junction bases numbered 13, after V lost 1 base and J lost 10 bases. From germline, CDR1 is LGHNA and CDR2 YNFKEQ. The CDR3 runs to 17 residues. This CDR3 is CASSQVPLAGGSSPLHF. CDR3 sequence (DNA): TGTGCCAGCAGCCAAGTCCCTCTGGCAGGGGGTTCGTCACCCCTCCACTTT.

This CDR3 reads CASSLLYGTVIPRNPNTGELFF. In nucleotides, the CDR3 is TGTGCCAGCAGTTTATTATACGGGACAGTCATTCCCCGCAACCCAAACACCGGGGAGCTGTTTTTT. The chain couples TRBV27 to TRBJ2-2; 7 bases map to TRBD1. Per germline, CDR1 MNHEY and CDR2 SMNVEV (reference sequence). V was pared by 1 base and J by 2 bases, with 22 bases of the junction left unmatched. The CDR3 runs to 22 residues.

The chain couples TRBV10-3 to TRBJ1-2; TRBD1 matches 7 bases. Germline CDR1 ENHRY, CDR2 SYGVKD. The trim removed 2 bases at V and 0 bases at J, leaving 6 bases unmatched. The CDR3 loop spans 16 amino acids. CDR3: CAISEQAGGSNYGYTF. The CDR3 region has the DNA TGTGCCATCAGTGAGCAGGCAGGGGGTTCTAACTATGGCTACACCTTC.

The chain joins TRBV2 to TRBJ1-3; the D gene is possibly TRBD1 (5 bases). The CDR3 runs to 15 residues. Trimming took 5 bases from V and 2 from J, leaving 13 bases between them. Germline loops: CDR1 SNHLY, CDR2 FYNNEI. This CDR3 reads CASSFSGATGNTIYF. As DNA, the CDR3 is TGTGCCAGCAGTTTCTCCGGGGCGACTGGAAACACCATATATTTT.

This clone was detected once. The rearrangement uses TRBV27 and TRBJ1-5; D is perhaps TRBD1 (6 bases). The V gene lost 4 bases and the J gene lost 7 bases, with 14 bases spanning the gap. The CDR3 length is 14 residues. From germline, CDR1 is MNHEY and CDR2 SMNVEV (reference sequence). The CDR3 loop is CASSSAGGDQPQHF. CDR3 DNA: TGTGCCAGCAGTTCCGCGGGGGGCGACCAGCCCCAGCATTTT.

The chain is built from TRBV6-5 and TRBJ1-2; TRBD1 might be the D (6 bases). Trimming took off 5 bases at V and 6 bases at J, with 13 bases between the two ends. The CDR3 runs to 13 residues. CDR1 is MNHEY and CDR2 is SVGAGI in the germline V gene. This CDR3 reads CASSMDRAHGYTF. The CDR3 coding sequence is TGTGCCAGCAGTATGGACAGAGCCCATGGCTACACCTTC.

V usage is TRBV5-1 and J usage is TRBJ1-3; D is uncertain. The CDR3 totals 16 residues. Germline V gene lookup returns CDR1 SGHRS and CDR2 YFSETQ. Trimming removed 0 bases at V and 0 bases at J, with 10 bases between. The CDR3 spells CASSLEPGGSGNTIYF. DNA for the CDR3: TGCGCCAGCAGCTTGGAACCAGGCGGCTCTGGAAACACCATATATTTT.

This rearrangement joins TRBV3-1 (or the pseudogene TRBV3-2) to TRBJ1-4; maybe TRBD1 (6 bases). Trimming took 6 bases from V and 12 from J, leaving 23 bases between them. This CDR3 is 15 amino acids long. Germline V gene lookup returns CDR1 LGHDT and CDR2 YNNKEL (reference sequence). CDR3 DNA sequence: TGTGCCAGCAGACCGGACAGTGCCTCGATGGGGGAACTGTTTTTT. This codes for CASRPDSASMGELFF.

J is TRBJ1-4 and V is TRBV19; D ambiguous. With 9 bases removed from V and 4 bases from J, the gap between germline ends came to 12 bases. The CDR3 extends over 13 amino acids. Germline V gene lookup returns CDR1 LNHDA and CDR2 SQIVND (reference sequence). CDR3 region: CASADRFNEKLFF. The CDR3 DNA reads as TGTGCCAGCGCAGATCGATTTAATGAAAAACTGTTTTTT.

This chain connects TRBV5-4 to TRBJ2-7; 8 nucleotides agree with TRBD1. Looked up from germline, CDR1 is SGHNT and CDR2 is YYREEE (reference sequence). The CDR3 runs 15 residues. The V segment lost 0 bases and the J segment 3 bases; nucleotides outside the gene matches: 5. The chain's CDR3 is CASSLGTGRDYEQYF. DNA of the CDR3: TGTGCCAGCAGCTTGGGGACAGGGAGAGACTACGAGCAGTACTTC.

CDR3 bases: TGCAGCGTCGGACTAGCGGGGGGATATTACAATGAGCAGTTCTTC. Its translation is CSVGLAGGYYNEQFF. The J gene is TRBJ2-1, the V gene TRBV29-1, with 14 nucleotides matching TRBD2. Germline V gene lookup returns CDR1 SQVTM and CDR2 ANQGSEA. There are 15 residues in the CDR3. J lost 4 bases, V lost 6 bases, and 5 bases had no gene match.

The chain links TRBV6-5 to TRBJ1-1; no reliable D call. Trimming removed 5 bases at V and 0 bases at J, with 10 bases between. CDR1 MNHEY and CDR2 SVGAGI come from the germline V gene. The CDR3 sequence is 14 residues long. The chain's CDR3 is CASSRNRMNTEAFF. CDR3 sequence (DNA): TGTGCCAGCAGTAGGAACAGAATGAACACTGAAGCTTTCTTT.

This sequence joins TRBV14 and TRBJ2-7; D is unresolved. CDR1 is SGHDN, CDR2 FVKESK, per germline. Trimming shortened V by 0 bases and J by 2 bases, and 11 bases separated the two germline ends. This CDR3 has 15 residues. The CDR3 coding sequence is TGTGCCAGCAGCCAAGACCCCGGCAGCCCCTACGAGCAGTACTTC. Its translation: CASSQDPGSPYEQYF. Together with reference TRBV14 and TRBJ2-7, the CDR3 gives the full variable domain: EAGVTQFPSHSVIEKGQTVTLRCDPISGHDNLYWYRRVMGKEIKFLLHFVKESKQDESGMPNNRFLAERTGGTYSTLKVQPAELEDSGVYFCASSQDPGSPYEQYFGPGTRLTVT.

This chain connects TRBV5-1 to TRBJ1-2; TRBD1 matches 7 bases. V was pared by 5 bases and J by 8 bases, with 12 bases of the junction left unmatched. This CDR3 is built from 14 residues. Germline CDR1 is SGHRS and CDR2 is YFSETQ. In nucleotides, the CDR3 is TGCGCCAGCAGGTCGGACCAGGGGGTAACCGGCTACACCTTC. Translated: CASRSDQGVTGYTF.